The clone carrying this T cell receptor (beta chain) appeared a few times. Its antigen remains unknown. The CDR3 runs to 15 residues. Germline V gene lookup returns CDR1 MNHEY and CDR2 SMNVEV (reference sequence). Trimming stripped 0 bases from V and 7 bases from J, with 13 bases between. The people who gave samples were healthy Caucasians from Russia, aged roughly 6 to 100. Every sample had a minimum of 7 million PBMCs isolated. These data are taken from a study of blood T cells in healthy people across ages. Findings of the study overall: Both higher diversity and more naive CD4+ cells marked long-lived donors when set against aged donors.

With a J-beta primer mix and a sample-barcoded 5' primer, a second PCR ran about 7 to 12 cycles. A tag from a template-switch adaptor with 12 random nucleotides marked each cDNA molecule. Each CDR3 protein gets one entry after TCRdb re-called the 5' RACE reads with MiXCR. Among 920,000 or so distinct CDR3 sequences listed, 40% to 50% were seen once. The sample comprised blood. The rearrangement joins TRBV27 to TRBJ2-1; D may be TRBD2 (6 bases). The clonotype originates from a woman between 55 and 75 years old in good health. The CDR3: CASSLSGVGGNEQFF. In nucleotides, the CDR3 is TGTGCCAGCAGTTTATCGGGGGTGGGAGGAAATGAGCAGTTCTTC.